This record looks at one TCR beta chain sequence and its context. The antigen it recognizes is unknown. A much bigger clone sits one base away, suggesting this may be a read error. The source of the sample is a study of T cells in Graves' hyperthyroidism and ophthalmopathy (dated by TCRdb to about 2019). Study-level background: Peripheral blood samples were taken at the time of initial diagnosis, prior to any treatment. TCR V-J signatures able to tell the groups apart were searched for in a discovery cohort of more than 90 patients, of whom more than 40 had Graves' ophthalmopathy and 57 had stable Graves' hyperthyroidism. Prospective prediction of ophthalmopathy was tested in an independent validation cohort of approximately 18 hyperthyroidism patients and roughly 16 patients who later progressed to ophthalmopathy. The roughly 91 discovery patients were randomly divided into training and test sets at a 7:3 ratio. Thyroid tissue and blood T-cell repertoires from more than 5 Graves' hyperthyroidism patients were also compared in the study. After blood sampling, hyperthyroidism patients were treated with methimazole at a starting dose of 30 mg daily, and ophthalmopathy patients were treated with high-dose intravenous methylprednisolone. According to the paper, TCR Vbeta CDR3 sequencing was carried out on over 130 peripheral blood samples, which came from fewer than 50 ophthalmopathy, approximately 72 hyperthyroidism and some 17 progressor patients. Here is what the overall study found, with its caveats: In validation, the model predicted progression to ophthalmopathy with 55% to 71% sensitivity and roughly 72% specificity, a median of approximately 6.7 months before onset. Most expanded thyroid clonotypes (frequency above 0.001) were also found in blood, which suggests that blood repertoires may mirror thyroid immune responses. A model built on a 13 V-J signature distinguished ophthalmopathy from stable hyperthyroidism, reaching about 89% sensitivity and about 81% specificity in cross-validation and 80%/75% in testing. Sample size was not statistically predetermined, and blinding of investigators to group allocation was not performed.

The TCR beta CDR3 regions were amplified from RNA transcripts. The first round of RT-PCR for the TCR CDR3 was performed with the HTBI primer set and the Qiagen OneStep RT-PCR kit. Libraries were constructed in a second round of multiplex PCR, after which size selection and purification were carried out. Libraries were sequenced paired-end with 100 bp reads on an Illumina HiSeq2000. In the source study's methods: Raw data were processed with SOAPnuke, discarding reads with adapters, uncalled bases, mean Phred below 15, or no exact constant-primer or identifier match. High-quality paired reads were merged with COPE v1.2.5, and unique nucleotide sequences were defined as clonotypes. MiTCR v1.1 was used to align clonotypes to the IMGT TRBV, TRBD and TRBJ reference segments. The analysis included only V-J combinations with a frequency above 0.0001, which together covered more than 98% of the repertoires. A TCS score was defined as the ratio between F50 (clonal expansion) and ExV (chaos), using BLOSUM62-based TCRdist between CDR3 peptides within each V-J. Welch's t-statistics and random forest reduced approximately 520 V-J features to roughly 13, which were used in a naive Bayes classifier (R e1071). TCRdb ran its own pipeline on the public reads, namely fastp trimming at Q25 and MiXCR clone calling, and kept in-frame beta chains. Rows are unified per CDR3 protein, each entry keeping the most common DNA and genes. TCRdb, not the original authors, processed these V and J calls. The table for this sample lists some 370,000 distinct CDR3 sequences; roughly 13% of them were counted only once. The top ten hold approximately 29% of the sample.

Ophthalmopathy patients had moderately to severely active disease, Clinical Activity Score of at least 3, NOSPECS grade of at least 4, and duration under 3 months. Patients with uncontrolled infections, other autoimmune diseases, pregnancy or lactation were excluded. Diagnoses were based on clinical symptoms, serum thyroxine and TRAb, thyroid ultrasound and orbital computed tomography. Ficoll-Paque density gradient centrifugation was used to isolate PBMCs from around 10 ml of fresh peripheral blood. Total RNA was extracted with Trizol reagent, and quality was checked on an Agilent 2100 Bioanalyzer. The sequence was obtained from a man aged 50 or older with Graves' ophthalmopathy. Sequenced input: blood.

The bases are TGTGCCAGCAGTGAATGGGTCCGAGCGGGTAGCACAGATACGCAGTATTTT. The resulting protein is CASSEWVRAGSTDTQYF. This receptor chain uses TRBV2 and TRBJ2-3; a weak D assignment points to TRBD2 (6 bases agree). Based on the germline V gene, the CDR1 and CDR2 sequences are SNHLY and FYNNEI. V and J lose 2 bases and 0 bases, and a span of 15 bases separates them. The CDR3 starts with the cysteine, ends with the phenylalanine, and has 17 residues. The sequence is cut down to CDR3 DNA, 51 bases in frame from base 1.